This TCR beta chain was sequenced for a study of a mutant IDH1 vaccine in newly diagnosed glioma. Study background: Sex among treated patients split about 60% male, about 40% female; mean age was around 40 years.

Whole-study results and caveats: There were vaccine-induced immune responses in roughly 95% of the patients.

Clones were sequenced by immunoSEQ multiplex PCR, and TCRdb holds only the in-frame ones, with some missing. Among under 80,000 clones listed, 65% to 90% were seen once. As concerns this clone: Its specificity is unknown.

Time point of the sample: baseline, week 1 (first vaccination visit). Treatment indicated: pre-vaccination baseline after standard-of-care therapy. The TCR comes from a man aged 25 to 40 with glioma. The sample consisted of PBMCs, taken from a glioma patient treated with radiotherapy, temozolomide or both.

The CDR3 DNA is TGTGCCATCAGGGGGACTACTCGCACAGATACGCAGTATTTT. Translated: CAIRGTTRTDTQYF. The V and J genes are TRBV2 and TRBJ2-3; D is tentatively TRBD1 or TRBD2 (7 bases each). The V gene lost 10 bases and the J gene lost 1 base, with 15 bases spanning the gap. The CDR3 has 14 amino acids. Germline V CDR1 and CDR2: SNHLY, FYNNEI.